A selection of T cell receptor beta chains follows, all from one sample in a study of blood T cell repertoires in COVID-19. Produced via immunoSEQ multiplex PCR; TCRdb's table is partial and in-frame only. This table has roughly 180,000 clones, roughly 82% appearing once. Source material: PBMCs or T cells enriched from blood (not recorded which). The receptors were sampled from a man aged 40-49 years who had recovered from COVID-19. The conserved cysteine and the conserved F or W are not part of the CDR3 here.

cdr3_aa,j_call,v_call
ASSSGGNSPLH,TRBJ1-6,TRBV5-1
ASSPQQGKANEQF,TRBJ2-1,TRBV18
ASSPWAGKRGELF,TRBJ2-2,TRBV6-5
ASSFRDRGWDEQF,TRBJ2-1,TRBV7-3
ASSDEGTSGNNEQF,TRBJ2-1,TRBV6-4
ASSYGRAGVLMPQETQY,TRBJ2-5,TRBV6-2/TRBV6-3
ASSQVRGGSPRTEAF,TRBJ1-1,TRBV14
ASRQGEGTEAF,TRBJ1-1,TRBV3-1/TRBV3-2
ATDTDTGELF,TRBJ2-2,TRBV19
ASSLGSGFTEQF,TRBJ2-1,TRBV7-2
ASIDIVQLTTPYTEAF,TRBJ1-1,TRBV13
AISGGQGNQPQH,TRBJ1-5,TRBV10-3
ASRNGGQETQY,TRBJ2-5,TRBV6-5
AWNPTPAGETQY,TRBJ2-5,TRBV30
ASTDREKAF,TRBJ1-1,TRBV28
ASSQDITLQEKLF,TRBJ1-4,TRBV4-3
ASSARGTAETQY,TRBJ2-5,TRBV11-3
ASSLFSGTHNEQF,TRBJ2-1,TRBV27
ASSIDRGIVPGANVLT,TRBJ2-6,TRBV27
SIGGGRSYT,TRBJ1-2,TRBV20-1
AWRGQGELF,TRBJ1-4,TRBV30
ASSRFGQVHYGYT,TRBJ1-2,TRBV28
ASSDSGSPLH,TRBJ1-6,TRBV9
ASSLAGDTQY,TRBJ2-3,TRBV11-2
ASSKDRMNTEAF,TRBJ1-1,TRBV5-4
AQGPPRDTQY,TRBJ2-3,TRBV2
ASSYPRGASTDTQY,TRBJ2-3,TRBV6-6
ASRYSGWTGELF,TRBJ2-2,TRBV5-1
ASSEGAYNEQF,TRBJ2-1,TRBV2
ASSSGLEPDTQY,TRBJ2-3,TRBV7-9
ASSPGTSGSANTGELF,TRBJ2-2,TRBV4-2
ASSEAPFEGEQF,TRBJ2-1,TRBV6-1
ASSPKTGWNTEAF,TRBJ1-1,TRBV18
ASSSGQITGELF,TRBJ2-2,TRBV7-3
ASSRGTGGLNYGYT,TRBJ1-2,TRBV9